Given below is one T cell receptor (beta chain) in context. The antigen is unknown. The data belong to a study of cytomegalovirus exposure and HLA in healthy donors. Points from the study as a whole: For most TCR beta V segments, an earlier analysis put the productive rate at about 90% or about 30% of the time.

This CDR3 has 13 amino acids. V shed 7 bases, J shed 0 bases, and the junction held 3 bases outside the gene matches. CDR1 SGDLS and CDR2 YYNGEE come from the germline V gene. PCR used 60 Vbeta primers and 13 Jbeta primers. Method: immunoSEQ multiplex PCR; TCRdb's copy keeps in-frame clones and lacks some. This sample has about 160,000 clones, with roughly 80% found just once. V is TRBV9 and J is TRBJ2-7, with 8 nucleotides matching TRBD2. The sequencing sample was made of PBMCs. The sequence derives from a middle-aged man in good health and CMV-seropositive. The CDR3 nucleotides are TGTGCCAGCGCTAGCGGGTCCTCCTACGAGCAGTACTTC. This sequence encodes CASASGSSYEQYF.